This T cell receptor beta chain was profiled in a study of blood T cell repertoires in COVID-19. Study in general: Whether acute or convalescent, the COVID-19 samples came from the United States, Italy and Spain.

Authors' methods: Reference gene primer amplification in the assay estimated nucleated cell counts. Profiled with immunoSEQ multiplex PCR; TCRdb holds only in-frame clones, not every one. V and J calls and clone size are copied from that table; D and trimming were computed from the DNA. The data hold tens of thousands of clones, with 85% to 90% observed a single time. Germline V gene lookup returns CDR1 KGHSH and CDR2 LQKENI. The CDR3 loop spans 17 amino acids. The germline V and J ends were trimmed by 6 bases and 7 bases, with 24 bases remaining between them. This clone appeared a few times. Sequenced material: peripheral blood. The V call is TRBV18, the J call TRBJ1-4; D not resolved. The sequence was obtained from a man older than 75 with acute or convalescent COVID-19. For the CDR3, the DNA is TGTGCCAGCTCTCGAAACGGACCAGGACTCGGTGGTGAAAAACTGTTTTTT. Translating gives CASSRNGPGLGGEKLFF.